This is a list of T cell receptor beta chains from one sample in a study of cytomegalovirus exposure and HLA in healthy donors. Repertoires were generated with immunoSEQ multiplex PCR, while TCRdb's copy carries only in-frame clones and drops some. Of about 160,000 clones detected, roughly 75% appear once; the ten largest clones hold approximately 2.4%. Source material: PBMCs. All receptors derive from a female donor in good health and CMV-seronegative. CDR3s include the opening cysteine and the closing phenylalanine or tryptophan. A D gene is named only where the DNA matches it firmly. Size is stated for part of the rows, as once, few or many counts, or as a class when the clone is expanded.

abundance,v_gene,j_gene,d_gene,CDR3aa,CDR3nt
NA,TRBV30,TRBJ1-2,TRBD1,CAWSFTRQGASGGYTF,TGTGCCTGGAGTTTTACTAGACAGGGGGCAAGCGGTGGCTACACCTTC
NA,TRBV28,TRBJ1-4,NA,CASSRTVATNEKLFF,TGTGCCAGCAGTCGGACAGTCGCAACTAATGAAAAACTGTTTTTT
once,TRBV18,TRBJ1-1,NA,CASSPAGVLNTEAFF,TGTGCCAGCTCGCCCGCCGGAGTCCTGAACACTGAAGCTTTCTTT
NA,TRBV7-9,TRBJ2-3,NA,CASSLGGRSGDTQYF,TGTGCCAGCAGCTTAGGAGGGAGGTCGGGAGATACGCAGTATTTT
NA,TRBV9,TRBJ2-7,NA,CASSVGAEQYF,TGTGCCAGCAGCGTAGGGGCGGAGCAGTACTTC
NA,TRBV13,TRBJ2-1,NA,CASSLSSGGNEQFF,TGTGCCAGCAGCTTAAGTTCCGGAGGGAATGAGCAGTTCTTC
NA,TRBV18,TRBJ1-5,NA,CASSQGVHYSNQPQHF,TGTGCCAGCTCACAAGGGGTCCACTATAGCAATCAGCCCCAGCATTTT
NA,TRBV15,TRBJ1-1,NA,CATSMEVGVGGTEAFF,TGTGCCACCAGCATGGAGGTGGGAGTGGGAGGCACTGAAGCTTTCTTT
NA,TRBV5-4,TRBJ2-7,TRBD2,CASSLLLAHSSYEQYF,TGTGCCAGCAGCTTGTTACTAGCGCATAGCTCCTACGAGCAGTACTTC
NA,TRBV30,TRBJ1-2,TRBD1,CAWRLTGAAGYTF,TGTGCCTGGAGGTTGACAGGGGCCGCTGGCTACACCTTC
NA,TRBV7-8,TRBJ1-3,NA,CASSLAAFGSGNTIYF,TGTGCCAGCAGCTTAGCGGCTTTTGGCTCTGGAAACACCATATATTTT
NA,TRBV12-5,TRBJ2-5,TRBD2,CASAPSTGLAGGGQETQYF,TGTGCTAGTGCCCCCTCAACGGGACTAGCGGGGGGAGGGCAAGAGACCCAGTACTTC
NA,TRBV6-5,TRBJ1-2,TRBD1,CASMRTGSNYGYTF,TGTGCCAGCATGAGGACAGGGTCGAACTATGGCTACACCTTC
NA,TRBV10-3,TRBJ2-3,TRBD2,CAISPRTSGGTDTQYF,TGTGCCATCAGTCCTCGGACTAGCGGGGGCACAGATACGCAGTATTTT
NA,TRBV4-3,TRBJ2-7,TRBD2,CASSPGSGTSGYEQYF,TGCGCCAGCAGCCCCGGAAGCGGGACTAGCGGCTACGAGCAGTACTTC
once,TRBV19,TRBJ1-2,TRBD1,CARYEGDSYGYTF,TGTGCCAGATACGAGGGGGACAGTTATGGCTACACCTTC
NA,TRBV7-9,TRBJ2-7,NA,CASSLATGLGEQYF,TGTGCCAGCAGCTTGGCGACAGGCCTCGGCGAGCAGTACTTC
NA,TRBV30,TRBJ1-1,NA,CAWSVVYTEAFF,TGTGCCTGGTCGGTGGTGTACACTGAAGCTTTCTTT